These 17 T cell receptor beta chains share one sample of origin, sequenced in a study of CD8 T cells in ankylosing spondylitis. These receptors have no identified antigens. Broader study findings: For ankylosing spondylitis blood, a TCR beta motif of 8 or 9 highly homologous variants appeared characteristic.

TCRdb re-called the 5' RACE reads through MiXCR, storing one row per CDR3 protein. The repertoire includes fewer than 650,000 distinct CDR3 sequences, about 12% of them detected once, and over 6.5% sits in the top ten. Sequenced sample: blood, either unsorted or a sorted T cell fraction (not recorded which). The receptors were gathered from a male donor with ankylosing spondylitis.

This clonotype was seen more than once but under ten times. For the CDR3, the DNA is TGCAGTGCAAGACCGGGACAGAACCAAGAGACCCAGTACTTC. Protein sequence: CSARPGQNQETQYF. This chain joins TRBV20-1 and TRBJ2-5; TRBD1 matches 7 bases. Germline V lookup: CDR1 DFQATT, CDR2 SNEGSKA (reference sequence). This CDR3 is built from 14 residues. The trim removed 6 bases at V and 0 bases at J, leaving 7 bases unmatched.

The chain couples TRBV7-2 to TRBJ2-1; D remains ambiguous. This CDR3 is 14 amino acids long. V was pared by 1 base and J by 6 bases, with 10 bases between. Germline V gene data show CDR1 as SGHTA and CDR2 as FQGNSA. This chain's CDR3 is CASSLETWSNEQFF. DNA for the CDR3: TGTGCCAGCAGCTTAGAGACATGGTCCAATGAGCAGTTCTTC.

The chain uses TRBV5-6 and TRBJ2-3; D unclear. The CDR3 contains 13 residues. The V end was cut by 6 bases, the J end by 5 bases, with 13 bases between. Per germline, CDR1 SGHDT and CDR2 YYEEEE. The CDR3 coding sequence is TGTGCCAGCAACAGCGTTGGGGTAGATACGCAGTATTTT. It specifies CASNSVGVDTQYF.

This clonotype was counted many times. The chain has TRBV12-3 or TRBV12-4 and TRBJ1-4, with 9 positions matching TRBD1. This CDR3 spans 15 amino acids. The junction had 5 bases not matched to a gene; V was cut back by 5 bases and J by 4 bases. CDR3 sequence reads: CASSPDRGGNEKLFF. Here the CDR3 DNA reads TGTGCCAGCAGTCCCGACAGGGGGGGTAATGAAAAACTGTTTTTT.

In its sample, this clonotype was seen a few times. The rearrangement uses TRBV5-1 and TRBJ2-7, with 7 bases matching TRBD1. The germline V gene has CDR1 SGHRS and CDR2 YFSETQ. V lost 0 bases to trimming and J lost 0 bases; unmatched junction nucleotides: 6. This CDR3 contains 16 residues. CDR3 nucleotide sequence: TGCGCCAGCAGCTTGGGGGTAGGGGGCTTCTCCTACGAGCAGTACGTC. It translates to CASSLGVGGFSYEQYV.

This clonotype came up a few times. V usage is TRBV6-2 or TRBV6-3 and J usage is TRBJ2-4; 8 positions agree with TRBD1. The trim removed 2 bases at V and 9 bases at J, leaving 6 bases unmatched. The CDR3 consists of 14 residues. The germline V gene has CDR1 MNHEY and CDR2 SVGEGT. The CDR3 sequence is CASSYSWGTGIQYF. The CDR3 DNA follows: TGTGCCAGCAGTTACAGTTGGGGGACAGGCATTCAGTACTTC.

A few counts support this clonotype. This sequence joins TRBV20-1 and TRBJ2-7; D not certain. V lost 2 bases and J lost 5, with 22 bases in between. Germline-derived CDR1 and CDR2 are DFQATT and SNEGSKA (reference sequence). The CDR3 consists of 16 residues. CDR3 protein: CSARKPLTGLLHEQYF. The CDR3 region has the DNA TGCAGTGCTAGAAAACCCCTAACCGGCCTGCTACACGAGCAGTACTTC.

In this sample, this clonotype turned up many times. The J gene is TRBJ2-7, the V gene TRBV6-6; weak D call: TRBD2 (7 bases). V was pared by 6 bases and J by 6 bases, with 12 bases between. The CDR3 totals 12 residues. The germline CDR1 and CDR2 sequences are MNHNY and SVGAGI (reference sequence). The CDR3 protein is CASSPGGGEQYF. The CDR3 coding sequence is TGTGCCAGCAGCCCGGGGGGCGGCGAGCAGTACTTC.

The sample holds a few counts of this clonotype. The chain employs TRBV29-1 and TRBJ2-1; no reliable D call. Germline V gene lookup returns CDR1 SQVTM and CDR2 ANQGSEA. V dropped 7 bases and J dropped 3 bases, with 16 bases sitting between them. This CDR3 is 14 amino acids long. CDR3 protein: CSAPLGNDYNEQFF. CDR3 nucleotides: TGCAGCGCCCCCCTCGGCAACGACTACAATGAGCAGTTCTTC.

This clonotype has only a few counts. The V call is TRBV5-1, the J call TRBJ2-1; TRBD2 matches 15 bases. Germline assignment: CDR1 SGHRS and CDR2 YFSETQ. V dropped 3 bases and J dropped 4; count of bases not matched to a gene: 2. The CDR3 is made up of 16 amino acids. The CDR3 nucleotides are TGCGCCAGCAGCTGGGGACTAGCGGGAGGATACAATGAGCAGTTCTTC. This codes for CASSWGLAGGYNEQFF. Based on the CDR3 plus reference TRBV5-1 and TRBJ2-1, the full variable domain is KAGVTQTPRYLIKTRGQQVTLSCSPISGHRSVSWYQQTPGQGLQFLFEYFSETQRNKGNFPGRFSGRQFSNSRSEMNVSTLELGDSALYLCASSWGLAGGYNEQFFGPGTRLTVL.

V is TRBV5-1 and J is TRBJ2-2; 7 positions agree with TRBD1. Trimming removed 4 bases from V and 6 bases from J; junction bases left unmatched: 15. This CDR3 has 17 residues. In germline, CDR1 is SGHRS, CDR2 YFSETQ. DNA for the CDR3: TGCGCCAGCAGCCCCACTCGGTTACAGGGGTCCGCCGGGGAGCTGTTTTTT. Its translation: CASSPTRLQGSAGELFF.

The table lists this clonotype with a few counts. CDR3 DNA sequence: TGTGCCAGCAGTTCCTTTGACAGGCCGACTTTGGGCTACACCTTC. Its protein is CASSSFDRPTLGYTF. The rearrangement links TRBV12-3 or TRBV12-4 to TRBJ1-2; tentatively, D is TRBD1 (6 bases). With 4 bases removed from V and 8 bases from J, the gap between germline ends came to 20 bases. CDR3 length: 15 amino acids.

The chain combines TRBV6-5 with TRBJ2-5; D is uncertain. The CDR3 has 15 amino acids. V lost 0 bases to trimming and J lost 5 bases, with 13 bases between them. Germline assignment: CDR1 MNHEY and CDR2 SVGAGI. The CDR3 DNA follows: TGTGCCAGCAGTTACTCGCAATTCGGCCCCGAGACCCAGTACTTC. It specifies CASSYSQFGPETQYF.

The rearrangement joins TRBV20-1 to TRBJ1-4; possibly TRBD1 for D (5 bases). The CDR3 is 14 amino acids. V shed 0 bases and J shed 7 bases, with 12 bases lying between them. Germline loops: CDR1 DFQATT, CDR2 SNEGSKA (reference sequence). The CDR3 loop is CSARDRQGFEKLFF. The CDR3 DNA follows: TGCAGTGCTAGAGATCGGCAGGGATTTGAAAAACTGTTTTTT.

This clonotype has just a few counts. This chain joins TRBV7-2 and TRBJ2-5; 9 nucleotides line up with TRBD2. With 0 bases clipped from V and 5 bases from J, the junction kept 13 bases outside the gene matches. Germline CDR1 reads SGHTA; CDR2 reads FQGNSA. The CDR3 consists of 18 residues. CDR3 coding DNA: TGTGCCAGCAGCTTAGCGTGGGATTGGCGGGAGGGCCCTGAGACCCAGTACTTC. This translates into CASSLAWDWREGPETQYF.

This chain uses TRBV6-1 with TRBJ1-5, with 8 bases matching TRBD1. Trimming at V came to 1 base and at J to 9 bases, leaving 5 bases not matched to a gene. This CDR3 has 14 amino acids. Germline CDR1 and CDR2: MNHNS and SASEGT. This CDR3 reads CASSEGTGLWPQHF. As DNA, the CDR3 is TGTGCCAGCAGTGAAGGGACAGGGCTCTGGCCCCAGCATTTT.

The V call is TRBV3-1, the J call TRBJ1-2; D is undetermined. The CDR3 loop spans 16 amino acids. Between the trimmed V and J ends, which lost 0 bases and 4 bases, there was a span of 15 bases. Germline V gene lookup returns CDR1 LGHDT and CDR2 YNNKEL (reference sequence). The CDR3 protein is CASSQDMSGVFYGYTF. DNA of the CDR3: TGTGCCAGCAGCCAAGACATGTCGGGAGTATTCTATGGCTACACCTTC.